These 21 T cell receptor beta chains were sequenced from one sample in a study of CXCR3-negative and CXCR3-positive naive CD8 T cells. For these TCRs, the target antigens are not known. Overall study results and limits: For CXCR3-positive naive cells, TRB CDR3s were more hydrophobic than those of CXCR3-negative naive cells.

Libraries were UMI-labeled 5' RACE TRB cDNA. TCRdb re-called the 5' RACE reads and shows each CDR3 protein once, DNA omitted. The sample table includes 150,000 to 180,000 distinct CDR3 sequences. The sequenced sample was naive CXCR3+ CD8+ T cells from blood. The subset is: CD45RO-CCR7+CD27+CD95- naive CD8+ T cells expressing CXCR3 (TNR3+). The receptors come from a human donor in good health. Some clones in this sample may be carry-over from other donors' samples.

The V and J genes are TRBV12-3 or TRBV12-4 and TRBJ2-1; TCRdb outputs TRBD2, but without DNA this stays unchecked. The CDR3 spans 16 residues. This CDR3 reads CASSSRGLVVYNEQFF.

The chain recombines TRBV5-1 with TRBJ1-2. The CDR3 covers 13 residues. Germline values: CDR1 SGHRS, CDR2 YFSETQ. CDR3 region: CASSLRADYGYTF.

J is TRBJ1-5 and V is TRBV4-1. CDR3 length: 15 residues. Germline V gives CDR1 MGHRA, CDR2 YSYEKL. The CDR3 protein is CASSQVRTANQPQHF.

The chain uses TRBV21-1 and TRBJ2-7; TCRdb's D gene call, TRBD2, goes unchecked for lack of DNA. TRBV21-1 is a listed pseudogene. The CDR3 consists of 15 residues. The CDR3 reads CASSKEETRPYEQYF.

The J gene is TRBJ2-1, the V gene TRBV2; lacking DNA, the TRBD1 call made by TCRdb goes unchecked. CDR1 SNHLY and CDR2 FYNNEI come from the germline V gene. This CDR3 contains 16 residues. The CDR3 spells CASSESLAPWGNEQFF.

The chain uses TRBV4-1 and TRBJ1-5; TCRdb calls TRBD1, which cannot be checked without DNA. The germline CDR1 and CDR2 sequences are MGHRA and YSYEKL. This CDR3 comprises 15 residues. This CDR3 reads CASSDRDGGNQPQHF.

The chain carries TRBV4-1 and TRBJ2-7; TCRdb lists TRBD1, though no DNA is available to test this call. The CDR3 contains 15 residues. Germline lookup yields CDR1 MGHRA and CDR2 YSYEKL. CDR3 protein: CASSQPGQGHYEQYF.

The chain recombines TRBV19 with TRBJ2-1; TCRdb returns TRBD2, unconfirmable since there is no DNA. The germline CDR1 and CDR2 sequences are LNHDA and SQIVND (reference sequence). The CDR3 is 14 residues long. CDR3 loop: CASSIVRAYNEQFF.

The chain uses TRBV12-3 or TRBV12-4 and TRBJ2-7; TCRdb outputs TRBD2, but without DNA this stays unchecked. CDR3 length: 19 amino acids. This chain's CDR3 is CASSPAIGTSGVSSYEQYF.

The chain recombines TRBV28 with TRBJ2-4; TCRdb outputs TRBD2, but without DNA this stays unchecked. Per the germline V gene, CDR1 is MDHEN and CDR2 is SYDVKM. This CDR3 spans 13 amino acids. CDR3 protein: CASSPGLKNIQYF.

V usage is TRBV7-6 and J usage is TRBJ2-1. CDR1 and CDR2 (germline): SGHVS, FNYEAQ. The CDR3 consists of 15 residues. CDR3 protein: CASSSTVSSYNEQFF.

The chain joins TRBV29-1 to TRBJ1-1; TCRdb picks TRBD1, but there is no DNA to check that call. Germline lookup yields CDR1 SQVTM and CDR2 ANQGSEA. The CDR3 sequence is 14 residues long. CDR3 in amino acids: CSVEDRPQGGEAFF.

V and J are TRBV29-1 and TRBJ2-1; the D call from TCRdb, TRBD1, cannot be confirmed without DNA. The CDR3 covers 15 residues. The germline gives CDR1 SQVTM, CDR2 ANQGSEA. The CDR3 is CSVRTGHSSYNEQFF.

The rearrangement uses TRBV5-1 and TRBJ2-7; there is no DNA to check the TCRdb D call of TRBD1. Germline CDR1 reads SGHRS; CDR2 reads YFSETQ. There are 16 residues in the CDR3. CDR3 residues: CASSLAPAGGYYEQYF. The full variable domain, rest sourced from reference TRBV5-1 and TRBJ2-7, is KAGVTQTPRYLIKTRGQQVTLSCSPISGHRSVSWYQQTPGQGLQFLFEYFSETQRNKGNFPGRFSGRQFSNSRSEMNVSTLELGDSALYLCASSLAPAGGYYEQYFGPGTRLTVT.

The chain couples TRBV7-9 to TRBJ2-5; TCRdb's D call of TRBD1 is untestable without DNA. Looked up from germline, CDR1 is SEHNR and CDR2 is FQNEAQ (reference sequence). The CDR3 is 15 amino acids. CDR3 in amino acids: CASSPQLTGGETQYF.

CDR3 loop: CASSQARITDTQYF. The rearrangement links TRBV14 to TRBJ2-3. CDR3 length: 14 amino acids. In germline, CDR1 is SGHDN, CDR2 FVKESK.

The CDR3 spells CASSLWQGGYTF. The chain couples TRBV13 to TRBJ1-2. The germline gives CDR1 PRHDT, CDR2 FYEKMQ (reference sequence). The CDR3 totals 12 residues.

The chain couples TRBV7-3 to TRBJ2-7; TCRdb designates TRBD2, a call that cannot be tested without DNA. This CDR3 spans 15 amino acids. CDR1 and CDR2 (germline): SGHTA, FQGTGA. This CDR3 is CASSLSGSSSYEQYF.

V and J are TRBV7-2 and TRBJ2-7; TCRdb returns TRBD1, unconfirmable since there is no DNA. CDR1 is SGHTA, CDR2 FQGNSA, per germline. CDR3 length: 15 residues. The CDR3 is CASSLAWGQGYEQYF.

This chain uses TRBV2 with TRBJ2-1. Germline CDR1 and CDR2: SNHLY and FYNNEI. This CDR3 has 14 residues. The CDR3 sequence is CASSEAGSYNEQFF.

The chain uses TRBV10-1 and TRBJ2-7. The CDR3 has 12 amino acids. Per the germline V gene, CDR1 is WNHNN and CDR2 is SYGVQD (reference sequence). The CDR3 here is CASSDRSNEQYF.